This entry is about one TCR beta chain. Its antigen is unidentified. Following RNA extraction, reverse transcription yielded cDNA that acted as the sequencing template. TCRdb's copy holds only in-frame clones and misses some; the assay was immunoSEQ multiplex PCR. This table has about 250,000 clones, roughly 60% appearing once. The treatment here: oral pan-JAK inhibitor, 5-10 mg twice daily. V lost 1 base and J lost 6; bases outside the gene matches: 4. Germline lookup yields CDR1 GTSNPN and CDR2 SVGIG (reference sequence). This CDR3 region has 15 residues. The sample is drawn from a study of CD8+ T cells in alopecia areata. Study findings and constraints: Persistence of many expanded lesional clones was seen in scalp and blood during tofacitinib.

The sequencing used CD4+ T cells sorted from blood, collected around week 53, from a patient treated with tofacitinib. V gene TRBV30 combines with J gene TRBJ1-6; TRBD1 matches at 9 bases. This sequence was found in a human donor with alopecia areata. The CDR3 DNA reads as TGTGCCTGGAGTGCAACGGACAGGGGTAATTCACCCCTCCACTTT. It specifies CAWSATDRGNSPLHF.